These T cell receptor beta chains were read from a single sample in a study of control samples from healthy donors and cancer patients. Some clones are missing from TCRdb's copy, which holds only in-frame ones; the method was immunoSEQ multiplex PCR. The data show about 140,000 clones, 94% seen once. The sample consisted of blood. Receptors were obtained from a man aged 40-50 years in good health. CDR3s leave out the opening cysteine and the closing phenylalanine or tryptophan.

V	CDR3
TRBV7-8	ASSLVSGTSSYNEQF
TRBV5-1	ASSSQAGVGEQY
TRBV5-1	ASSPLLAKNIQY
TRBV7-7	ASSLEPGLANTGELF
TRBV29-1	SVAERSNQPQH
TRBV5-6	ASSFDGPGQSYYEQY
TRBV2	ASRFGSTEQF
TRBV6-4	ASSRTGYLTEAF
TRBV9	ASSGGGANQPQH
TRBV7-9	ASSPTTGPADTQY
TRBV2	ASLSLMNTEAF
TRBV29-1	SVDWGGNTIY
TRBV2	ASSTEGLAGPDTQY
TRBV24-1	ATSDPRTSGETQY
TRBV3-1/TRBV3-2	ASSPGASGQETQY
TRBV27	ASSLSAGPDTQY
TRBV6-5	ASSQGGPGELF
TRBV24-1	ATSDWDIRSDNEQF
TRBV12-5	ASGSAGEKNTEAF
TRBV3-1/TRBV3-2	ASSQVDRDVY
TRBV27	ASSHRTGRGTEAF
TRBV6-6	ASSYTRWEQF
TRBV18	ASSPLGRDTEAF
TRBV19	ASSRDSYEQY
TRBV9	ASSPQQDLMNTEAF
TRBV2	ASRRDRYNEQF
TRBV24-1	ATSDRPQDTQY
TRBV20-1	SASRLNYEQY
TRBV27	ASSSGGIAF
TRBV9	ASSVKDTQY
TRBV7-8	ASSFGTSGRVTDTQY
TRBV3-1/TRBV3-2	ASSHGIGTEAF
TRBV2	ASNSGRAGNEQF
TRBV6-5	ASSRGPLNEQF
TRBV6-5	ASRGLAGGTDTQY
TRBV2	ASSENSVSGYSSYEQY
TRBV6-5	ASSRSNYGYT
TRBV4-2	ASSQDGVAGGRGYT
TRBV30	AWTMGLEQF
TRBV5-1	ASSLAGFEQY
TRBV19	ASSVLAFTDTQY
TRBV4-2	ASSQEIGGNTEAF
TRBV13	ASTLGGNTEAF
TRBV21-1	ASSKVSEQPLAKNIQY
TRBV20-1	SASHGARIRAEAF
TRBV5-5	ASNRLAGWNEQF
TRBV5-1	ASSLSQGFTGELF
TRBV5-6	ASSSGEGRYETQY
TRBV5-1	ASSPGQPYNEQF
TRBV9	ASSVGDSPRGNEQF
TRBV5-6	ASSGTSGSRKY
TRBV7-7	ASSLRSDGEAKNIQY
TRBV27	ASSFQQAGELF
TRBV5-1	ASRRGQGLETQY
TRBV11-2	ASSLVGREEETQY
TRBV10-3	AISEDGRQGTTEAF
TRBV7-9	ASSLGTGDLNQPQH
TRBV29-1	SVLLGETQY
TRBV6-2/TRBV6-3	ASSYGDYGYT
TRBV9	ASSPMGGGTEAF